This TCR beta chain was captured in a study of T cell repertoires in cytomegalovirus infection. Looking at the study overall: Shared public TCR beta signatures pointed to both CMV infection and a matching HLA type.

A single record per CDR3 protein comes from TCRdb applying MiXCR to the reads. The table lists 630,000 or so distinct CDR3 sequences, more than 20% of them singletons. On this clonotype itself: The antigen remains undetermined.

Study results and limitations: There were carriers of CMV plus the relevant HLA, and cumulative public TCR beta family frequency identified them. Across the ex vivo response, the dominant clonotypes were HLA-C-restricted CMV-specific TCR beta clonotypes.

With V trimmed by 6 bases and J by 4 bases, 8 bases remained unmatched. Germline lookup yields CDR1 DFQATT and CDR2 SNEGSKA (reference sequence). The CDR3 is 13 residues long. This clonotype originated in a human donor in good health (CMV status not recorded). Some clones in this sample may be carry-over from other donors' samples. The J gene is TRBJ2-5, the V gene TRBV20-1; 7 bases agree with TRBD1. Input material: CD8+ T cells from PBMCs. The CDR3 coding sequence is TGCAGTGCACCTAACAGGGGCCGAGAGACCCAGTACTTC. Translating gives CSAPNRGRETQYF.